A single sample is the source of the 6 T cell receptor beta chains below, sequenced in a study of metastatic and nonmetastatic thyroid tumors. All patients reached thyroid surgery having received no treatment beforehand. TCRdb used MiXCR to call clones anew from the PCR reads. Of tens of thousands of clones in the sample, 17% were seen once. Material: blood. The receptors originated from a male donor with papillary thyroid cancer or a benign thyroid nodule (not recorded which). Some clones in this sample may be carry-over from other donors' samples.

This clone was observed at least ten times. The chain carries TRBV2 and TRBJ2-7, with D perhaps being TRBD1 or TRBD2 (5 bases each). V lost 3 bases to trimming and J lost 0 bases, with 12 bases between them. The CDR3 runs to 15 residues. Germline-derived CDR1 and CDR2 are SNHLY and FYNNEI. CDR3 sequence (DNA): TGTGCCAGCAGTGATCACGGGGCCCGCTCCTACGAGCAGTACTTC. This sequence encodes CASSDHGARSYEQYF.

By share of the sample, this clone is medium-sized. V gene TRBV19 combines with J gene TRBJ1-3, with D perhaps matching TRBD1 (5 bases). This CDR3 region has 15 residues. With 9 bases removed from V and 0 bases from J, the gap between germline ends came to 15 bases. Germline V gene data show CDR1 as LNHDA and CDR2 as SQIVND (reference sequence). CDR3 residues: CASNVMTDSGNTIYF. CDR3 coding DNA: TGTGCCAGCAATGTAATGACAGACTCTGGAAACACCATATATTTT.

As concerns this clone: The junction departs from the called germline gene at one end, perhaps through a read error. Other DNA sequences from this sample encode an identical CDR3 as well. The genes are TRBV6-1 and TRBJ2-3; D is perhaps TRBD2 (7 bases). Germline CDR1 and CDR2: MNHNS and SASEGT. CDR3 size: 17 residues. CDR3 nucleotide sequence: TGTGCCAGCAGTGAAGCCGAGGGCGGGGGCGGCACATATACGCAGTATTTT. Translated: CASSEAEGGGGTYTQYF.

This clone is medium-sized by share. CDR3: CASSFGRTYEQYF. The CDR3, as DNA: TGTGCCAGCAGTTTTGGACGGACTTACGAGCAGTACTTC. This chain uses TRBV12-3 or TRBV12-4 with TRBJ2-7; D may be TRBD2 (5 bases). This CDR3 has 13 amino acids. V lost 3 bases to trimming and J lost 4 bases, with 10 bases between them.

This clone was recorded at least ten times. V and J are TRBV10-3 and TRBJ2-7; D perhaps matches TRBD2 (7 bases). V lost 0 bases and J lost 6, with 9 bases in between. The germline V gene has CDR1 ENHRY and CDR2 SYGVKD. This CDR3 is built from 13 residues. The CDR3 protein is CAISESGGLEQYF. The CDR3 DNA follows: TGTGCCATCAGTGAGTCGGGGGGGCTCGAGCAGTACTTC.

This clone was seen ten or more times. The rearrangement uses TRBV5-1 and TRBJ2-5; 7 positions agree with TRBD1. CDR3 length equals 14 residues. The V segment lost 4 bases and the J segment 1 base; nucleotides outside the gene matches: 4. Looked up from germline, CDR1 is SGHRS and CDR2 is YFSETQ. This CDR3 is CASSPTGPQETQYF. The CDR3 bases are TGCGCCAGCAGCCCGACAGGGCCCCAAGAGACCCAGTACTTC.